This T cell receptor beta chain appears in the sequencing data of a study of blood T cells in healthy people across ages. Study-level results: Diversity of TCR beta per million T cells declined in a roughly linear way with age.

V was cut by 7 bases and J by 3 bases, with 22 bases left in between. The CDR3 has 15 residues. The germline V gene encodes CDR1 SQVTM and CDR2 ANQGSEA. Concerning this clonotype itself: Its specificity is unknown.

The use of a sample-barcoded 5' primer and a J-beta primer mix characterized a second PCR of 7 to 11 cycles. In TCRdb, the 5' RACE reads were re-called with MiXCR into one record per CDR3 protein. The table records around 970,000 distinct CDR3 sequences, about 51% of them present only once. This TCR was recovered from an older woman in good health. The sample was blood. The rearrangement joins TRBV29-1 to TRBJ2-7, with a weak D call TRBD2 (6 bases). Here the CDR3 reads CSAENPGPGVYEQYF. The CDR3 DNA sequence: TGCAGCGCCGAAAACCCGGGGCCGGGAGTCTACGAGCAGTACTTC.